This TCR beta chain derives from a study of CXCR3-negative and CXCR3-positive naive CD8 T cells (dated by TCRdb to the late 2010s). Background on the whole study: In total, roughly 150 million TRB reads were obtained, or roughly 1.5 +/- 0.3 million reads per library. Diversity and physicochemical repertoire analyses covered about a dozen donors pooled from two independent experiments. Naive subsets from about 5 donors and memory cells from 3 donors were included in the TRBV-TRBJ cluster analysis. The paper as a whole reports these results and caveats: Comparably high repertoire diversity was found in both naive subsets, whereas much lower repertoire diversity was found in memory CD8+ T cells. CXCR3 expression partially decreased after cryopreservation, so most assays used freshly isolated PBMCs. Naive CXCR3-negative and CXCR3-positive cells from the same donor showed similar TRBV-TRBJ usage, whereas memory cells showed distinct patterns. Because surface CD5, which is linked to self-reactivity in mice, was comparable between the naive subsets, TCR interaction strength was also inferred from the physicochemical properties of TRB CDR3s.

For each CD8+ T cell subset, flow sorting was done in triplicate, and roughly 320,000 cells per subset went directly into RLT lysis buffer. Peripheral blood mononuclear cells were isolated from buffy coats by standard density gradient centrifugation. Total RNA was extracted from sorted cells using an RNeasy Mini Kit. The instrument was a NextSeq 550. The Human TCR Profiling Kit (MiLaboratory) was used to prepare UMI-labeled 5' RACE TRB cDNA libraries. The full amount of extracted RNA was used for cDNA synthesis, and the full amount of resulting cDNA was used for PCR amplification. Libraries were prepared in parallel using an identical number of PCR cycles. Per the original workflow: About 50,000 +/- 10,000 unique UMI-labeled TRB cDNA molecules per library were extracted with MIGEC and MiXCR, with at least two reads per UMI required. An average of roughly 40,000 +/- 10,000 functional in-frame TRB CDR3 nucleotide clonotypes without stop codons was found per library. After downsampling to 5000 UMI-labeled TRB molecules per sample, diversity metrics, including normalized Shannon-Wiener and Chao1, were computed in VDJtools. VDJtools computed clonotype-size-weighted physicochemical properties of the central five CDR3 residues: interaction energy, strength, volume and Kidera factor 4. Once TCRdb had reprocessed the reads, it stored one entry per CDR3 protein sequence and supplied no DNA. TCRdb's processing, not the authors' own work, is the source of the V and J calls. Per the sample table, the count is about 40,000 distinct CDR3 sequences. Roughly 10% of the sample is held by the ten biggest clonotypes.

Of note for this clonotype: The antigen this receptor binds is unknown.

CDR1 and CDR2 are read off the germline V gene as MDHEN and SYDVKM. The CDR3 sequence holds 16 residues, the cysteine and phenylalanine included. No DNA is given. The sequence derives from a human donor in good health. Some clones in this sample may be carry-over from other donors' samples. The sequenced sample consisted of memory CD8+ T cells from blood. The cell subset or site label here, explained by the study, means: conventional CD8+ memory T cells (TMEM), sorted as controls. The V and J genes are TRBV28 and TRBJ2-7; TCRdb picks TRBD1, but there is no DNA to check that call. Here the CDR3 is given as CASSFGPTGTSYEQYF. With the rest looked up from the reference TRBV28 and TRBJ2-7 genes rather than sequenced, the full variable domain is DVKVTQSSRYLVKRTGEKVFLECVQDMDHENMFWYRQDPGLGLRLIYFSYDVKMKEKGDIPEGYSVSREKKERFSLILESASTNQTSMYLCASSFGPTGTSYEQYFGPGTRLTVT.